Listed here are 26 T cell receptor beta chains from one sample, sequenced in a study of PD-L1 blockade in urothelial cancer. Time point defined: pretreatment peripheral blood. Profiling relied on immunoSEQ multiplex PCR, and the TCRdb table lists in-frame clones only, not all of them. This table holds 95,000 to 100,000 clones, around nine tenths found once. This specimen consisted of PBMCs, obtained around atezolizumab (anti-PD-L1) treatment. The origin of the receptors is a man in his 60s with urothelial cancer.

Turning to this clone: Being one base from a much bigger clone, this may be a read error. The chain joins TRBV7-2 to TRBJ1-5; D is unresolved. Germline CDR1 is SGHTA and CDR2 is FQGNSA. This CDR3 region has 13 residues. The ends were cut back, 5 bases at V and 0 bases at J, with 5 bases in the middle. The CDR3 here is CASSPNSNQPQHF. CDR3 nucleotide sequence: TGTGCCAGCAGCCCAAATAGCAATCAGCCCCAGCATTTT.

The chain joins TRBV30 to TRBJ1-5, with TRBD1 matching 10 bases. This CDR3 spans 15 amino acids. Germline V lookup: CDR1 GTSNPN, CDR2 SVGIG (reference sequence). V was clipped by 4 bases and J by 3 bases; unmatched bases: 6. The CDR3 loop is CAWTGQGGINQPQHF. The CDR3 DNA reads as TGTGCCTGGACCGGACAGGGGGGGATCAATCAGCCCCAGCATTTT.

The chain links TRBV7-2 to TRBJ2-7; 9 positions agree with TRBD1. Per the germline V gene, CDR1 is SGHTA and CDR2 is FQGNSA. V lost 2 bases and J lost 5; bases outside the gene matches: 10. The CDR3 is made up of 16 amino acids. CDR3 DNA: TGTGCCAGCAGCTTACACCCCCCGGGACAGGGAAACGAGCAGTACTTC. It codes for CASSLHPPGQGNEQYF.

The rearrangement links TRBV5-1 to TRBJ2-5; a possible D gene is TRBD1 (6 bases). Trimming shortened V by 4 bases and J by 2 bases, and 12 bases separated the two germline ends. CDR3 length: 14 amino acids. Looked up from germline, CDR1 is SGHRS and CDR2 is YFSETQ. CDR3 nucleotide sequence: TGCGCCAGCAGCACCGGACAGTTACAAGAGACCCAGTACTTC. Amino acid sequence: CASSTGQLQETQYF.

CDR3: CASSQRGFSYNSPLHF. CDR3 sequence (DNA): TGTGCCAGCAGCCAAAGGGGCTTCTCCTATAATTCACCCCTCCACTTT. The chain uses TRBV27 and TRBJ1-6; D possibly corresponds to TRBD1 (5 bases). The CDR3 covers 16 residues. Germline V gives CDR1 MNHEY, CDR2 SMNVEV (reference sequence). V lost 6 bases to trimming and J lost 0 bases, with 12 bases between them.

The chain links TRBV7-8 to TRBJ2-1; D perhaps matches TRBD2 (5 bases). The CDR3 runs to 13 residues. CDR1 and CDR2 (germline): SGHVS, FQNEAQ. Trimming left V 5 bases short and J 8 bases short, with 13 bases between. The CDR3 DNA sequence: TGTGCCAGCAGCGCGGGCAGATCTGATGAGCAGTTCTTC. It specifies CASSAGRSDEQFF. The variable domain in full, completed from reference TRBV7-8 and TRBJ2-1, reads GAGVSQSPRYKVAKRGQDVALRCDPISGHVSLFWYQQALGQGPEFLTYFQNEAQLDKSGLPSDRFFAERPEGSVSTLKIQRTQQEDSAVYLCASSAGRSDEQFFGPGTRLTVL.

This chain connects TRBV19 to TRBJ2-3, with D possibly being TRBD2 (6 bases). Germline CDR1 and CDR2: LNHDA and SQIVND (reference sequence). This CDR3 spans 15 amino acids. With 7 bases removed from V and 1 base from J, the gap between germline ends came to 15 bases. The CDR3 is CASTTGWGGTDTQYF. Here the CDR3 DNA reads TGTGCCAGTACCACCGGGTGGGGGGGCACAGATACGCAGTATTTT.

This rearrangement joins TRBV5-1 to TRBJ1-4, with TRBD1 identical over 8 bases. Germline CDR1 reads SGHRS; CDR2 reads YFSETQ. The length of the CDR3 is 14 residues. V was pared by 0 bases and J by 8 bases, with 3 bases of the junction left unmatched. In DNA form, the CDR3 reads TGCGCCAGCAGCTTGGGACAGGGGAACGAAAAACTGTTTTTT. Its protein product is CASSLGQGNEKLFF.

The chain employs TRBV14 and TRBJ2-1; the D is unclear. The CDR3 consists of 15 residues. CDR1 SGHDN and CDR2 FVKESK come from the germline V gene. V was trimmed by 1 base and J by 5 bases, leaving 12 bases between them. The CDR3 loop reads CASSQVAIIHNEQFF. In nucleotides, the CDR3 is TGTGCCAGCAGCCAAGTTGCGATTATCCACAATGAGCAGTTCTTC.

The genes are TRBV5-1 and TRBJ2-3; weak D call: TRBD2 (6 bases). V lost 2 bases and J lost 3, with 10 bases in between. The CDR3 contains 14 residues. In germline, CDR1 is SGHRS, CDR2 YFSETQ. The CDR3 nucleotides read TGCGCCAGCAGCTTATTGGGGGGAACAGATACGCAGTATTTT. It yields the protein CASSLLGGTDTQYF.

DNA of the CDR3: TGTGCCAGCAGTAACAGGGCCACCGGGGAGCTGTTTTTT. Protein product: CASSNRATGELFF. The chain employs TRBV2 and TRBJ2-2, with D possibly matching TRBD1 (6 bases). The germline gives CDR1 SNHLY, CDR2 FYNNEI. The length of the CDR3 is 13 residues. Trimming stripped 5 bases from V and 4 bases from J, with 8 bases between.

The rearrangement uses TRBV5-1 and TRBJ2-7; 7 bases are a match to TRBD1. Germline trimming cut 2 bases from V and 1 base from J; bases unmatched to any gene: 3. The CDR3 is 14 amino acids. CDR1 is SGHRS, CDR2 YFSETQ, per germline. The CDR3: CASSLQGQSYEQYF. CDR3 sequence (DNA): TGCGCCAGCAGCTTACAGGGGCAGTCCTACGAGCAGTACTTC.

This sequence joins TRBV13 and TRBJ2-1, with a tentative D call TRBD2 (7 bases). V lost 4 bases and J lost 0, with 10 bases in between. CDR1 PRHDT and CDR2 FYEKMQ come from the germline V gene (reference sequence). This CDR3 spans 15 amino acids. The CDR3 here is CASSSGGLSYNEQFF. The CDR3 DNA is TGTGCCAGCAGCTCCGGGGGGCTCTCCTACAATGAGCAGTTCTTC. Based on the CDR3 plus reference TRBV13 and TRBJ2-1, the full variable domain is AAGVIQSPRHLIKEKRETATLKCYPIPRHDTVYWYQQGPGQDPQFLISFYEKMQSDKGSIPDRFSAQQFSDYHSELNMSSLELGDSALYFCASSSGGLSYNEQFFGPGTRLTVL.

This clone was detected once. This chain uses TRBV6-5 with TRBJ2-7, with 11 bases fitting TRBD2. After removal of 5 bases from V and 1 base from J, the junction contained 1 base not matched to a gene. Germline values: CDR1 MNHEY, CDR2 SVGAGI. The length of the CDR3 is 14 residues. The CDR3 DNA follows: TGTGCCAGCAGTCGACTAGCGGGGTCCTACGAGCAGTACTTC. Its protein product is CASSRLAGSYEQYF.

The chain employs TRBV7-9 and TRBJ1-4; TRBD1 might be the D (6 bases). The V end lost 0 bases, the J end lost 8 bases, and 13 bases lay between the germline ends. The CDR3 runs to 15 residues. Germline V CDR1 and CDR2: SEHNR, FQNEAQ (reference sequence). The CDR3 bases are TGTGCCAGCAGCTTAGCGGGCCAGGGGCCCGAAAAACTGTTTTTT. As protein: CASSLAGQGPEKLFF.

The rearrangement joins TRBV11-1 to TRBJ2-3, with TRBD2 as a possible D gene (5 bases). The CDR3 runs 16 residues. V was shortened by 2 bases and J by 0 bases, with 12 bases between the two germline ends. Germline lookup yields CDR1 SGHAT and CDR2 FQDESV (reference sequence). The CDR3 spells CASSLFTGDSTDTQYF. DNA for the CDR3: TGTGCCAGCAGCTTATTTACCGGGGATAGCACAGATACGCAGTATTTT.

This clone was seen more than once but under ten times. The chain has TRBV18 and TRBJ1-5, with TRBD1 as a possible D gene (5 bases). V lost 5 bases, J lost 2 bases, and 10 bases lay in between. Germline V gene data show CDR1 as KGHSH and CDR2 as LQKENI. This CDR3 spans 14 amino acids. CDR3 amino acids: CASSGGGGNQPQHF. The CDR3 region has the DNA TGTGCCAGCTCAGGTGGGGGGGGCAATCAGCCCCAGCATTTT.

This clone was observed a single time. The chain recombines TRBV5-1 with TRBJ2-5, with 9 bases aligning to TRBD1. V shed 4 bases, J shed 4 bases, and the junction held 8 bases outside the gene matches. Germline V CDR1 and CDR2: SGHRS, YFSETQ. This CDR3 comprises 15 residues. CDR3 region: CASSLGQGGGETQYF. The CDR3 coding sequence is TGCGCCAGCAGCCTGGGACAGGGAGGCGGAGAGACCCAGTACTTC.

V and J are TRBV12-1 and TRBJ2-7; the table calls TRBD1, which could not be checked here. TRBV12-1 is tagged as a pseudogene. The CDR3 length is 14 residues. This CDR3 is CASQASPSSYEQYF. The CDR3 coding sequence is TGTGCCAGCCAGGCCTCGCCCTCCTCCTACGAGCAGTACTTC.

This clone was detected a few times. J is TRBJ1-1 and V is TRBV2; D may be TRBD1 (5 bases). V dropped 7 bases and J dropped 4 bases, with 13 bases sitting between them. This CDR3 has 13 amino acids. Looked up from germline, CDR1 is SNHLY and CDR2 is FYNNEI. CDR3 region: CASKLGGTTEAFF. CDR3 in DNA: TGTGCCAGCAAATTGGGGGGTACCACTGAAGCTTTCTTT.

This clone was seen once. The chain joins TRBV2 to TRBJ1-3; TRBD1 aligns across 8 bases. Germline CDR1 is SNHLY and CDR2 is FYNNEI. V shed 4 bases and J 4 bases; nucleotides not matched to a gene: 6. The CDR3 is 15 amino acids. The CDR3 DNA reads as TGTGCCAGCAGTGTCGGACAGGGTTCGGGAAACACCATATATTTT. Its translation is CASSVGQGSGNTIYF.

This sequence joins TRBV5-1 and TRBJ2-7, with D possibly TRBD1 on 5 matching bases. Germline V CDR1 and CDR2: SGHRS, YFSETQ. Deletions cut 2 bases from V and 7 bases from J, with 16 bases between. The CDR3 has 14 amino acids. CDR3 protein: CASSFEGVKVEQYF. CDR3 DNA sequence: TGCGCCAGCAGCTTTGAAGGGGTCAAGGTTGAGCAGTACTTC.

This clone was seen a single time. The chain carries TRBV2 and TRBJ2-5; 7 nucleotides line up with TRBD1. This CDR3 spans 14 amino acids. CDR1 and CDR2 from the germline V gene are SNHLY and FYNNEI. J was trimmed by 1 base and V by 5 bases; bases with no gene match: 4. DNA for the CDR3: TGTGCCAGCAGTTCCGACAGGGCCCAAGAGACCCAGTACTTC. Protein product: CASSSDRAQETQYF.

The rearrangement uses TRBV9 and TRBJ2-3; 8 positions agree with TRBD2. The CDR3 is made up of 18 amino acids. V dropped 0 bases and J dropped 0; count of bases not matched to a gene: 9. Looked up from germline, CDR1 is SGDLS and CDR2 is YYNGEE. CDR3 amino acids: CASSVGARRGASTDTQYF. The CDR3 region has the DNA TGTGCCAGCAGCGTAGGAGCGAGGCGGGGGGCTAGCACAGATACGCAGTATTTT.

The chain joins TRBV9 to TRBJ2-2, with D maybe TRBD1 (6 bases). In germline, CDR1 is SGDLS, CDR2 YYNGEE. The CDR3 is 16 residues long. The V end was cut by 0 bases, the J end by 4 bases, with 13 bases between. This CDR3 is CASSVGVGAPTGELFF. In DNA, the CDR3 is TGTGCCAGCAGCGTAGGGGTGGGGGCGCCCACCGGGGAGCTGTTTTTT.

This clone has more than one count but fewer than ten. The genes are TRBV27 and TRBJ1-6; 8 bases map to TRBD1. The junction had 3 bases not matched to a gene; V was cut back by 2 bases and J by 9 bases. The CDR3 is made up of 14 amino acids. CDR1 is MNHEY, CDR2 SMNVEV, per germline (reference sequence). The CDR3 DNA reads TGTGCCAGCAGTTTAGCGACAGGGGTTTCACCCCTCCACTTT. Protein product: CASSLATGVSPLHF.